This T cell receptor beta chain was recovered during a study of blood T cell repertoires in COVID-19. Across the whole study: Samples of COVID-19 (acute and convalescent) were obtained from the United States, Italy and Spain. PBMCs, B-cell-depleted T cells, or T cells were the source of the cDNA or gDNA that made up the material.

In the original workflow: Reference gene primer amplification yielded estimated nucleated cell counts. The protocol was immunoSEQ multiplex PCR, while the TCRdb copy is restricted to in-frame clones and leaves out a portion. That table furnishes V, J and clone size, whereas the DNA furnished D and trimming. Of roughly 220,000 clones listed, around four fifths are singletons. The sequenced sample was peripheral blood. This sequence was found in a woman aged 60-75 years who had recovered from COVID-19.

The CDR3 spells CASSFRVGPEAFF. The CDR3 DNA is TGTGCCAGCAGTTTTCGAGTTGGGCCTGAAGCTTTCTTT. The chain has TRBV12-3 or TRBV12-4 and TRBJ1-1; D not certain. Trimming shortened V by 3 bases and J by 6 bases, and 11 bases separated the two germline ends. CDR3 length equals 13 residues.